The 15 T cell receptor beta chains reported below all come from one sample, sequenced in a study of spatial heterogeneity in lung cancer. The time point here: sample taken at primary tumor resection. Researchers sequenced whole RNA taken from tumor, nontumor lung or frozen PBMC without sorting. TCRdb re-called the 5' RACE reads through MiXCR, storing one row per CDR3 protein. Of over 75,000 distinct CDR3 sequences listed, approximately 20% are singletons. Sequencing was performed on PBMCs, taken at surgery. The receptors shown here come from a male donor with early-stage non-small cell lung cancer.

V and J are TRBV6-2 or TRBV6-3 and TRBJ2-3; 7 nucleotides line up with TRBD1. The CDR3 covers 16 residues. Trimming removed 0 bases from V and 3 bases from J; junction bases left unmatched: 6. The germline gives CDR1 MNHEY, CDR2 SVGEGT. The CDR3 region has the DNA TGTGCCAGCAGTTACTCGACAGGGATGGGAACAGATACGCAGTATTTT. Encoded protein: CASSYSTGMGTDTQYF.

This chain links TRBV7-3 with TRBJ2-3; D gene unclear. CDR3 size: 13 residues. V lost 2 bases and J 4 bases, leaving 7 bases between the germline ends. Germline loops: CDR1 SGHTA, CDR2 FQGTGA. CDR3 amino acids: CASSLGFADTQYF. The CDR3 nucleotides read TGTGCCAGCAGCTTAGGTTTCGCAGATACGCAGTATTTT.

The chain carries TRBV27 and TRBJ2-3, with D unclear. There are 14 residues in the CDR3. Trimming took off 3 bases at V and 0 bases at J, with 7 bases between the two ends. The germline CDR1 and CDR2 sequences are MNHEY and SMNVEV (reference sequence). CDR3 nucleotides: TGTGCCAGCAGTTTTCTGGCTAGCACAGATACGCAGTATTTT. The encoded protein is CASSFLASTDTQYF.

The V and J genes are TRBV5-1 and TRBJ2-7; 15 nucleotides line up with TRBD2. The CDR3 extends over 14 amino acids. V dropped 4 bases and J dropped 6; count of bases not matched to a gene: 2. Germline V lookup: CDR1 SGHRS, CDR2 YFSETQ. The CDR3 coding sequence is TGCGCCAGCAGCGAGGGACTAGCGGGAGGCGAGCAGTACTTC. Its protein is CASSEGLAGGEQYF.

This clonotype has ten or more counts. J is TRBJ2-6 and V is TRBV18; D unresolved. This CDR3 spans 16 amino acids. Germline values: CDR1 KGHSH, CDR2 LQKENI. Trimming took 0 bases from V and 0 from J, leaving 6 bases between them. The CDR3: CASSPPVVSGANVLTF. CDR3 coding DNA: TGTGCCAGCTCACCACCCGTTGTCTCTGGGGCCAACGTCCTGACTTTC.

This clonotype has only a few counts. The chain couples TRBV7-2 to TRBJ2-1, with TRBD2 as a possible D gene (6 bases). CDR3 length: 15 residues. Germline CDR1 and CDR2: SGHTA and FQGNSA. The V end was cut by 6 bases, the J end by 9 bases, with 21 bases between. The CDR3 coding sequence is TGTGCCAGCAGTCCCGAAGCAGCAGGGACTGTTGAGCAGTTCTTC. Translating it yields CASSPEAAGTVEQFF.

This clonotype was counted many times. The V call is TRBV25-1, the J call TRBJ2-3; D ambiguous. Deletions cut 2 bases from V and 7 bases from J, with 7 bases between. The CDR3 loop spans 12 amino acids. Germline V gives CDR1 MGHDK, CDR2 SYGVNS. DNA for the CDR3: TGTGCCAGCAGTGAAGTAGGTTATACGCAGTATTTT. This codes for CASSEVGYTQYF.

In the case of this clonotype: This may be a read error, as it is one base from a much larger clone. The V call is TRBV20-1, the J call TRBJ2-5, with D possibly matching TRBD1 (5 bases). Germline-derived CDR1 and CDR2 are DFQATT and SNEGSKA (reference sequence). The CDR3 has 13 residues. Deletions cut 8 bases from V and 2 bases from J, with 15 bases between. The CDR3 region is CSTIRDSQETQYF. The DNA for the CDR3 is TGCAGTACTATCAGAGACAGTCAAGAGACCCAGTACTTC.

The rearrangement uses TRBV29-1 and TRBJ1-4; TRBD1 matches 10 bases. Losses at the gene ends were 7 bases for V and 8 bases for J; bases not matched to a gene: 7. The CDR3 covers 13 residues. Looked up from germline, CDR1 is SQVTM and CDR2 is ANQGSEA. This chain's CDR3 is CSARDRGREKLFF. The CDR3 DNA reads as TGCAGCGCCCGGGACAGGGGAAGGGAAAAACTGTTTTTT.

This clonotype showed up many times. The DNA for the CDR3 is TGTGCCAGCAGCTTAGACGTTTGGGAAACTGAAGCTTTCTTT. It is translated as CASSLDVWETEAFF. The V and J genes are TRBV7-9 and TRBJ1-1; D is uncertain. The ends were cut back, 1 base at V and 5 bases at J, with 11 bases in the middle. The CDR3 length is 14 residues. Germline lookup yields CDR1 SEHNR and CDR2 FQNEAQ (reference sequence).

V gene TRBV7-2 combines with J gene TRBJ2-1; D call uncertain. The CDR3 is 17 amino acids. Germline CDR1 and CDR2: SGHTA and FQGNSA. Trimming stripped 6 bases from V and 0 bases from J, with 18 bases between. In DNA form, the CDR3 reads TGTGCCAGCAGTCGCTACCCGGCGGCAAGCTCCTACAATGAGCAGTTCTTC. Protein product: CASSRYPAASSYNEQFF.

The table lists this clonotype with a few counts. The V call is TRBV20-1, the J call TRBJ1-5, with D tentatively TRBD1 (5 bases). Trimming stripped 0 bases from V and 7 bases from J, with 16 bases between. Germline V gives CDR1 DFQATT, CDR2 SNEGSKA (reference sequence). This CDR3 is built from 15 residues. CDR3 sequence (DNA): TGCAGTGCTAGAGATGAAACAGGCGTATTACAGCCCCAGCATTTT. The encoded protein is CSARDETGVLQPQHF.

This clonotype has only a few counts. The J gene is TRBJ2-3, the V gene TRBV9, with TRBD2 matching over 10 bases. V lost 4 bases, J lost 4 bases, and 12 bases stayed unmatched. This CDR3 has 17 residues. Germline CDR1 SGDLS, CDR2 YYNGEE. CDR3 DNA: TGTGCCAGCAGCCCGCCTTGGGCTAGCGGGAGCTCAGATACGCAGTATTTT. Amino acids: CASSPPWASGSSDTQYF.

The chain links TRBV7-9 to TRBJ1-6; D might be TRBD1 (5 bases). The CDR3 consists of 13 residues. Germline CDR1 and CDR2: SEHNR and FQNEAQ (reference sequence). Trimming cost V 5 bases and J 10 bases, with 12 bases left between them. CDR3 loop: CASSTTGQSPLHF. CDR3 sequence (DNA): TGTGCCAGCAGCACCACTGGACAATCACCCCTCCACTTT.

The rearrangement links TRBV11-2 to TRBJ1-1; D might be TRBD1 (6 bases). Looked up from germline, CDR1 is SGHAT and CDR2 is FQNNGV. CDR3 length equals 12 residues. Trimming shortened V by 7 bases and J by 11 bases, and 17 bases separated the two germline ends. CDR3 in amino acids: CASKSTGGQAFF. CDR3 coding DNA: TGTGCCAGCAAATCTACCGGGGGGCAGGCTTTCTTT.